Below, 27 T cell receptor beta chains from the same sample are listed, as sequenced in a study of blood T cells in healthy people across ages. A J-beta primer mix and a sample-barcoded 5' primer were used in a second PCR of about 7 to 12 cycles. Via MiXCR, TCRdb re-called the 5' RACE reads, giving one row per CDR3 protein. The top ten clones hold about 21% of a sample with 1.5 million to 2 million distinct CDR3 sequences, roughly 43% of them seen once. Sequenced input: blood. The source of these receptors is a human donor in good health.

V is TRBV18 and J is TRBJ2-1; a weak D match, TRBD2 (6 bases). Germline V lookup: CDR1 KGHSH, CDR2 LQKENI. The CDR3 contains 13 residues. V lost 2 bases and J 8 bases, leaving 10 bases between the germline ends. CDR3 bases: TGTGCCAGCTCACCATCGGGGGAGGATGAGCAGTTCTTC. It is translated as CASSPSGEDEQFF.

V gene TRBV6-1 combines with J gene TRBJ2-2; no reliable D call. CDR1 MNHNS and CDR2 SASEGT come from the germline V gene. CDR3 length: 15 residues. Trimming stripped 8 bases from V and 2 bases from J, with 15 bases between. The CDR3 coding sequence is TGTGCCAGCGTAAAAAGGACGGTAAACACCGGGGAGCTGTTTTTT. Its translation is CASVKRTVNTGELFF.

This clonotype was found a few times. The chain uses TRBV29-1 and TRBJ2-3; possibly TRBD2 for D (6 bases). V was trimmed by 6 bases and J by 2 bases, leaving 12 bases between them. Germline V gives CDR1 SQVTM, CDR2 ANQGSEA. There are 13 residues in the CDR3. In DNA form, the CDR3 reads TGCAGCGTGGCGACTAGACCCACAGATACGCAGTATTTT. Translated: CSVATRPTDTQYF.

This clonotype appeared many times. J is TRBJ2-5 and V is TRBV5-5, with D perhaps being TRBD1 or TRBD2 (5 bases each). V lost 3 bases and J lost 5, with 14 bases in between. Germline loops: CDR1 SGHKS, CDR2 YYEKEE (reference sequence). This CDR3 has 14 amino acids. CDR3 loop: CASSSPKGPETQYF. The CDR3 DNA sequence: TGTGCCAGCAGCTCGCCCAAGGGACCGGAGACCCAGTACTTC.

The chain employs TRBV7-6 and TRBJ2-1; D gene ambiguous. Germline-derived CDR1 and CDR2 are SGHVS and FNYEAQ. Trimming took 2 bases from V and 9 from J, leaving 11 bases between them. CDR3 size: 13 residues. Here the CDR3 reads CASSLYRSGEQFF. The CDR3 DNA is TGTGCCAGCAGCTTATACCGGTCGGGTGAGCAGTTCTTC.

The table lists this clonotype with a few counts. This chain uses TRBV27 with TRBJ1-2; D is uncertain. Germline lookup yields CDR1 MNHEY and CDR2 SMNVEV (reference sequence). V was trimmed by 9 bases and J by 7 bases, leaving 18 bases between them. The CDR3 extends over 13 amino acids. The CDR3 is CASSQRGVGGYTF. CDR3 nucleotides: TGTGCCAGTTCCCAACGGGGTGTAGGTGGCTACACCTTC.

This clonotype has a count of ten or more. This chain links TRBV5-6 with TRBJ2-1; D remains unclear. The CDR3 sequence is 13 residues long. Germline V gene sequence: CDR1 SGHDT, CDR2 YYEEEE. The ends were cut back, 2 bases at V and 5 bases at J, with 8 bases in the middle. The CDR3 region has the DNA TGTGCCAGCAGCTTCGCTCCCAACAATGAGCAGTTCTTC. This translates into CASSFAPNNEQFF.

The chain is built from TRBV29-1 and TRBJ2-1; D is ambiguous. Germline loops: CDR1 SQVTM, CDR2 ANQGSEA. Trimming took 4 bases from V and 3 from J, leaving 13 bases between them. This CDR3 is built from 14 residues. Here the CDR3 DNA reads TGCAGCGTTGTAGGCGAGGCCCTCTACAATGAGCAGTTCTTC. Translating gives CSVVGEALYNEQFF.

The rearrangement joins TRBV12-5 to TRBJ2-1; D may correspond to TRBD1 or TRBD2 (5 bases each). V lost 3 bases to trimming and J lost 4 bases, with 10 bases between them. The germline V gene has CDR1 LGHNT and CDR2 FRNRAP. The CDR3 totals 14 residues. The CDR3 DNA follows: TGTGCTAGTGGTTTCGGGACGCTTTACAATGAGCAGTTCTTC. This codes for CASGFGTLYNEQFF.

At least ten counts were recorded for this clonotype. The CDR3 spells CSPNGKQIYYEQYF. Written as DNA, the CDR3 is TGCAGCCCAAACGGAAAACAAATCTACTACGAGCAGTACTTC. J is TRBJ2-7 and V is TRBV29-1; D uncertain. V lost 8 bases and J lost 3, with 20 bases in between. CDR3 length equals 14 residues. Germline CDR1 reads SQVTM; CDR2 reads ANQGSEA.

V gene TRBV12-5 combines with J gene TRBJ1-1; D is perhaps TRBD1 (6 bases). V dropped 6 bases and J dropped 4 bases, with 6 bases sitting between them. Germline V gene lookup returns CDR1 LGHNT and CDR2 FRNRAP. The length of the CDR3 is 11 residues. The CDR3 nucleotides are TGTGCTAGTGGCAGGGGCACTGAAGCTTTCTTT. Translation: CASGRGTEAFF.

Concerning this clonotype itself: An end of the junction does not agree with germline; a read error may underlie this. This chain joins TRBV3-1 and TRBJ2-1, with 10 bases fitting TRBD2. From germline, CDR1 is LGHDT and CDR2 YNNKEL (reference sequence). This CDR3 has 16 residues. CDR3 in amino acids: CASSQEVLAGDNEQFF. In DNA, the CDR3 is TGTGCCAGCAGCCAAGAGGTGCTAGCGGGAGACAATGAACAGTTCTTC.

DNA of the CDR3: TGCAGCGGTCGAGACGATGAGCAGTTCTTC. This encodes CSGRDDEQFF. The V call is TRBV29-1, the J call TRBJ2-1, with D uncertain. The V end lost 7 bases, the J end lost 8 bases, and 9 bases lay between the germline ends. The CDR3 covers 10 residues. Germline lookup yields CDR1 SQVTM and CDR2 ANQGSEA.

About this clonotype: This may come from a read error, since a much larger clone is one base off. The rearrangement joins TRBV29-1 to TRBJ2-7; a possible D gene is TRBD2 (6 bases). Germline V gene sequence: CDR1 SQVTM, CDR2 ANQGSEA. This CDR3 region has 11 residues. CDR3 sequence (DNA): TGCTGCGTTGAGGTGGGGGGAAAGCAGTACTTC. Translated, it gives CCVEVGGKQYF.

Only a few counts were recorded for this clonotype. This sequence joins TRBV12-3 or TRBV12-4 and TRBJ1-5; no clear D. The CDR3 runs to 15 residues. V was cut by 3 bases and J by 3 bases, with 12 bases left in between. The CDR3 nucleotides are TGTGCCAGCAGTTTTTTCGGACGGGACAATCAGCCCCAGCATTTT. Amino acids: CASSFFGRDNQPQHF.

This clonotype appeared a few times. The chain carries TRBV7-3 and TRBJ2-5; TRBD1 agrees at 7 bases. The germline V gene has CDR1 SGHTA and CDR2 FQGTGA. V dropped 2 bases and J dropped 4; count of bases not matched to a gene: 7. The CDR3 runs 15 residues. The CDR3 loop reads CASSLQGEFGETQYF. CDR3 in DNA: TGTGCCAGCAGCTTACAGGGGGAGTTTGGAGAGACCCAGTACTTC.

Only one count was recorded for this clonotype. At one boundary the junction diverges from the germline segment, which might be a read error. CDR3 residues: CTSTNRHMNTEAFF. Here the CDR3 DNA reads TGTACCAGCACTAACAGACACATGAATACTGAAGCTTTCTTT. V usage is TRBV12-3 or TRBV12-4 and J usage is TRBJ1-1; D uncertain. The CDR3 is 14 residues long.

This clonotype was observed a few times. This chain links TRBV6-2 or TRBV6-3 with TRBJ2-5; 10 nucleotides align to TRBD2. The CDR3 runs 20 residues. V dropped 7 bases and J dropped 5; count of bases not matched to a gene: 25. Germline CDR1 and CDR2: MNHEY and SVGEGT. The CDR3: CASKSTSTGTSALREETQYF. In DNA form, the CDR3 reads TGTGCCAGCAAATCTACAAGCACCGGGACTAGCGCTTTGAGGGAGGAGACCCAGTACTTC.

This clonotype came up a few times. This chain links TRBV10-3 with TRBJ1-2, with D unclear. The germline CDR1 and CDR2 sequences are ENHRY and SYGVKD. There are 14 residues in the CDR3. The ends were cut back, 6 bases at V and 5 bases at J, with 16 bases in the middle. The CDR3 DNA is TGTGCCATCAGAGGCAGCTCGGATCTTTATGGCTACACCTTC. Protein sequence: CAIRGSSDLYGYTF.

The CDR3 reads CASSLIWGAEAFF. The CDR3 DNA reads TGTGCCAGCAGCTTAATCTGGGGCGCTGAAGCTTTCTTT. The rearrangement joins TRBV7-2 to TRBJ1-1; perhaps TRBD1 as D (5 bases). Trimming left V 2 bases short and J 6 bases short, with 10 bases between. Germline CDR1 SGHTA, CDR2 FQGNSA. The CDR3 is made up of 13 amino acids. Full variable domain (missing parts from reference TRBV7-2 and TRBJ1-1): GAGVSQSPSNKVTEKGKDVELRCDPISGHTALYWYRQSLGQGLEFLIYFQGNSAPDKSGLPSDRFSAERTGGSVSTLTIQRTQQEDSAVYLCASSLIWGAEAFFGQGTRLTVV.

The chain carries TRBV9 and TRBJ2-3; D remains unclear. Between the trimmed V and J ends, which lost 2 bases and 2 bases, there was a span of 9 bases. Germline CDR1 is SGDLS and CDR2 is YYNGEE. The CDR3 contains 14 residues. Written as DNA, the CDR3 is TGTGCCAGCAGCGTGGCCCTTGCCACAGATACGCAGTATTTT. This sequence encodes CASSVALATDTQYF.

This clonotype was detected only a few times. This chain connects TRBV6-5 to TRBJ1-1; D is unclear. The CDR3 has 14 residues. Trimming left V 5 bases short and J 1 base short, with 11 bases between. The V gene's germline CDR1 is MNHEY and CDR2 SVGAGI. In DNA, the CDR3 is TGTGCCAGCAGTAACGGGTTGTCGAACACTGAAGCTTTCTTT. Its protein product is CASSNGLSNTEAFF.

The gene calls are TRBV5-1 and TRBJ2-5; TRBD1 agrees at 8 bases. The J call is uncertain, as TRBJ2-7 better fits the DNA end. This CDR3 has 18 residues. The V gene's germline CDR1 is SGHRS and CDR2 YFSETQ. CDR3 nucleotides: TGCGCCAGCAGCTTAGTCCCGGACAGGGCCGGGACAATCTACGAGCAGTACTTC. It yields the protein CASSLVPDRAGTIYEQYF.

With respect to this clonotype: This may be a read error, as it is one base from a much larger clone. The chain carries TRBV20-1 and TRBJ1-5; D uncertain. This CDR3 contains 11 residues. Germline CDR1 DFQATT, CDR2 SNEGSKA (reference sequence). This CDR3 reads CSASSYQPQHF. Here the CDR3 DNA reads TGCAGTGCTTCTAGCTATCAGCCCCAGCATTTT.

The rearrangement links TRBV2 to TRBJ1-2; 7 bases are a match to TRBD1. This CDR3 is 16 amino acids long. V lost 1 base, J lost 3 bases, and 8 bases stayed unmatched. Germline V gene sequence: CDR1 SNHLY, CDR2 FYNNEI. The CDR3 DNA sequence: TGTGCCAGCAGTGAAGAGGTCGGCAGGGGGGACTATGGCTACACCTTC. Protein: CASSEEVGRGDYGYTF.

This chain connects TRBV11-2 to TRBJ1-1, with 11 bases identical to TRBD1. Trimming removed 4 bases from V and 4 bases from J; junction bases left unmatched: 17. The CDR3 length is 19 residues. The germline V gene has CDR1 SGHAT and CDR2 FQNNGV. The CDR3 bases are TGTGCCAGCAGCTCGATTACCCGGGACAGGGGGACGGGAGGCACTGAAGCTTTCTTT. It codes for CASSSITRDRGTGGTEAFF.

Comments on this clonotype: A junction end diverges from the germline sequence, so it may reflect a read error. The chain is built from TRBV29-1 and TRBJ2-7, with 8 bases lining up with TRBD1. The CDR3 is made up of 11 amino acids. Germline V gene sequence: CDR1 SQVTM, CDR2 ANQGSEA. CDR3 sequence: CSVADRGERYF. Written as DNA, the CDR3 is TGCAGCGTGGCTGACAGGGGCGAGCGGTACTTC.